The 21 T cell receptor beta chains given below trace back to one sample, sequenced in a study of vaccination and CD4 T cells after COVID-19. Sequencing of DNA taken from cultured CD4+ T cells relied on the Oncomine TCR Beta short-read assay. MiXCR, applied by TCRdb to the PCR reads, yields one record per CDR3 protein. The profile shows about 23,000 distinct CDR3 sequences, about 67% of them singletons. The treatment here: roughly 10-day PBMC culture with coronavirus spike peptide pools or control peptides (ViraFEST assay). Their antigens remain unidentified. The sequencing here drew on CD4+ T cells from blood, cultured in vitro, taken after SARS-CoV-2 vaccination. The receptors derive from a human donor who received a COVID-19 vaccine.

The chain recombines TRBV2 with TRBJ2-7; 8 bases map to TRBD1. This CDR3 has 13 residues. Unmatched junction bases numbered 10, after V lost 9 bases and J lost 6 bases. Germline V gene data show CDR1 as SNHLY and CDR2 as FYNNEI. CDR3 loop: CARGQALYGEQYF. Written as DNA, the CDR3 is TGTGCCAGGGGACAGGCATTATACGGCGAGCAGTACTTC.

The rearrangement joins TRBV6-1 to TRBJ1-4; D is unresolved. Per the germline V gene, CDR1 is MNHNS and CDR2 is SASEGT. The CDR3 runs to 12 residues. V lost 10 bases and J lost 5, with 11 bases in between. The CDR3 here is CATLEENEKLFF. CDR3 nucleotides: TGTGCCACCCTGGAGGAAAATGAAAAACTGTTTTTT.

V and J are TRBV7-2 and TRBJ2-3, with 9 bases identical to TRBD2. Germline V gene data show CDR1 as SGHTA and CDR2 as FQGNSA. This CDR3 is built from 16 residues. The V and J ends lost 1 base and 5 bases, in that order; junction bases with no gene match: 7. CDR3: CASSLVLSGGVDTQYF. CDR3 DNA sequence: TGTGCCAGCAGCTTAGTTCTTAGCGGGGGCGTAGATACGCAGTATTTT.

This clonotype was observed once. V gene TRBV2 combines with J gene TRBJ2-5; possible D gene TRBD1, 5 bases. Per the germline V gene, CDR1 is SNHLY and CDR2 is FYNNEI. Trimming stripped 5 bases from V and 4 bases from J, with 14 bases between. The CDR3 has 14 residues. CDR3 nucleotides: TGTGCCAGCAGTTTAAACCCAACAGGAGAGACCCAGTACTTC. This translates into CASSLNPTGETQYF. Full variable domain (rest looked up from reference TRBV2 and TRBJ2-5): EPEVTQTPSHQVTQMGQEVILRCVPISNHLYFYWYRQILGQKVEFLVSFYNNEISEKSEIFDDQFSVERPDGSNFTLKIRSTKLEDSAMYFCASSLNPTGETQYFGPGTRLLVL.

The chain couples TRBV6-5 to TRBJ1-2, with 7 bases identical to TRBD1. The CDR3 is 16 residues long. Per the germline V gene, CDR1 is MNHEY and CDR2 is SVGAGI. The trim removed 0 bases at V and 8 bases at J, leaving 12 bases unmatched. For the CDR3, the DNA is TGTGCCAGCAGTTACTCCGGGACAGTTCGACCTGTAGGCTACACCTTC. Protein product: CASSYSGTVRPVGYTF.

The table lists this clonotype with a few counts. This chain's CDR3 is CAISESRGRSNQPQHF. Written as DNA, the CDR3 is TGTGCCATCAGTGAGTCGCGGGGCCGAAGCAATCAGCCCCAGCATTTT. The V call is TRBV10-3, the J call TRBJ1-5; weak D call: TRBD1 (5 bases). CDR3 size: 16 residues. The germline gives CDR1 ENHRY, CDR2 SYGVKD. Trimming took off 0 bases at V and 1 base at J, with 10 bases between the two ends.

CDR3 protein: CASRGQGQGYTF. The CDR3 DNA sequence: TGTGCCAGCAGGGGACAGGGACAGGGCTACACCTTC. The V call is TRBV7-2, the J call TRBJ1-2; 9 nucleotides line up with TRBD1. V gave up 6 bases and J gave up 8 bases; unmatched junction bases: 4. Germline V CDR1 and CDR2: SGHTA, FQGNSA. This CDR3 comprises 12 residues.

The chain has TRBV5-1 and TRBJ1-2; possibly TRBD1 for D (6 bases). V lost 0 bases, J lost 7 bases, and 19 bases lay in between. The CDR3 sequence is 16 residues long. The germline V gene has CDR1 SGHRS and CDR2 YFSETQ. The chain's CDR3 is CASSLDSGGGLAGYTF. The CDR3, as DNA: TGCGCCAGCAGCTTGGATTCGGGAGGGGGACTGGCTGGCTACACCTTC.

V usage is TRBV20-1 and J usage is TRBJ2-2; tentative D call: TRBD1 (5 bases). Trimming took off 0 bases at V and 3 bases at J, with 11 bases between the two ends. Germline V gene sequence: CDR1 DFQATT, CDR2 SNEGSKA (reference sequence). The CDR3 totals 15 residues. DNA of the CDR3: TGCAGTGCTAGAGATGGGGCGGCCGACACCGGGGAGCTGTTTTTT. Encoded protein: CSARDGAADTGELFF.

This clonotype is a singleton in its sample. This sequence joins TRBV5-1 and TRBJ2-5; TRBD2 might be the D (6 bases). The CDR3 is 16 amino acids. CDR1 is SGHRS and CDR2 is YFSETQ in the germline V gene. V was clipped by 0 bases and J by 1 base, with 13 bases between them. The CDR3 nucleotides read TGCGCCAGCAGCTTGGGCGGGGCCCCGTTCCAAGAGACCCAGTACTTC. It is translated as CASSLGGAPFQETQYF.

The chain joins TRBV5-5 to TRBJ1-4; no clear D gene. CDR3 length: 14 amino acids. The V and J ends lost 5 bases and 8 bases respectively, with 16 bases between them. Germline CDR1 SGHKS, CDR2 YYEKEE (reference sequence). The CDR3 region has the DNA TGTGCCAGCAGTCCCTCAGGTGGCCTCGAAAAACTGTTTTTT. Translation: CASSPSGGLEKLFF. Variable domain in full (rest from reference TRBV5-5 and TRBJ1-4): DAGVTQSPTHLIKTRGQQVTLRCSPISGHKSVSWYQQVLGQGPQFIFQYYEKEERGRGNFPDRFSARQFPNYSSELNVNALLLGDSALYLCASSPSGGLEKLFFGSGTQLSVL.

The chain combines TRBV7-9 with TRBJ2-5, with D perhaps TRBD1 or TRBD2 (5 bases each). This CDR3 region has 16 residues. The V end lost 5 bases, the J end lost 1 base, and 17 bases lay between the germline ends. Germline-derived CDR1 and CDR2 are SEHNR and FQNEAQ (reference sequence). CDR3 nucleotide sequence: TGTGCCAGCAGCCCTGACGGGGCAGCCCTCCAAGAGACCCAGTACTTC. Translating it yields CASSPDGAALQETQYF.

This chain links TRBV10-1 with TRBJ2-3; D gene unclear. CDR3 size: 14 residues. Germline V lookup: CDR1 WNHNN, CDR2 SYGVQD (reference sequence). Deletions cut 2 bases from V and 4 bases from J, with 10 bases between. Here the CDR3 reads CASSESTEADTQYF. The CDR3 DNA sequence: TGCGCCAGCAGTGAGAGTACAGAAGCAGATACGCAGTATTTT.

Concerning this clonotype: Sequence at one end of the junction differs from germline and may be a read error. This chain uses TRBV24-1 with TRBJ1-2; 9 nucleotides match TRBD1. This CDR3 has 13 amino acids. Germline V gene data show CDR1 as KGHDR and CDR2 as SFDVKD. CDR3 region: CATLGTGNYSYTF. In DNA form, the CDR3 reads TGTGCCACCTTAGGGACAGGGAACTATAGCTACACCTTC.

The V and J genes are TRBV20-1 and TRBJ1-2, with D uncertain. Germline V gene sequence: CDR1 DFQATT, CDR2 SNEGSKA (reference sequence). The length of the CDR3 is 11 residues. V was trimmed by 3 bases and J by 6 bases, leaving 8 bases between them. Here the CDR3 DNA reads TGCAGTGCTAGCCCAGGACATGGCTACACCTTC. Protein product: CSASPGHGYTF.

The chain joins TRBV4-2 to TRBJ2-1; the D is unclear. V was shortened by 4 bases and J by 3 bases, with 4 bases between the two germline ends. Germline V gives CDR1 LGHNA, CDR2 YNFKEQ. This CDR3 comprises 12 residues. The CDR3 sequence is CASSPNYNEQFF. CDR3 bases: TGTGCCAGCAGCCCCAACTACAATGAGCAGTTCTTC.

V gene TRBV30 combines with J gene TRBJ2-5; D is ambiguous. This CDR3 has 18 amino acids. Germline-derived CDR1 and CDR2 are GTSNPN and SVGIG (reference sequence). V was pared by 3 bases and J by 5 bases, with 28 bases between. The CDR3 here is CAWRASLALTIRSETQYF. The CDR3 coding sequence is TGTGCCTGGAGAGCGAGCCTGGCACTTACGATAAGAAGTGAGACCCAGTACTTC.

This rearrangement joins TRBV7-2 to TRBJ2-7; 9 nucleotides line up with TRBD2. This CDR3 has 15 amino acids. The V gene's germline CDR1 is SGHTA and CDR2 FQGNSA. The V and J ends lost 4 bases and 0 bases, in that order; junction bases with no gene match: 4. The CDR3 bases are TGTGCCAGCAGCTCCAGCGGGGGGAGCTCCTACGAGCAGTACTTC. Amino acid sequence: CASSSSGGSSYEQYF.

This chain links TRBV6-1 with TRBJ1-6, with 7 bases identical to TRBD1. Losses at the gene ends were 6 bases for V and 5 bases for J; bases not matched to a gene: 1. This CDR3 is built from 13 residues. The V gene's germline CDR1 is MNHNS and CDR2 SASEGT. The CDR3 is CASSDRDNSPLHF. In DNA form, the CDR3 reads TGTGCCAGCAGCGACAGGGATAATTCACCCCTCCACTTT.

V usage is TRBV15 and J usage is TRBJ2-3, with 7 bases lining up with TRBD2. Trimming took 1 base from V and 2 from J; bases not matched to a gene: 6. Germline V gene sequence: CDR1 LNHNV, CDR2 YYDKDF (reference sequence). The CDR3 loop spans 16 amino acids. CDR3: CATSRGGGWATDTQYF. The CDR3 nucleotides read TGTGCCACCAGCAGAGGGGGAGGGTGGGCCACAGATACGCAGTATTTT. The variable domain in full, completed from reference TRBV15 and TRBJ2-3, reads DAMVIQNPRYQVTQFGKPVTLSCSQTLNHNVMYWYQQKSSQAPKLLFHYYDKDFNNEADTPDNFQSRRPNTSFCFLDIRSPGLGDTAMYLCATSRGGGWATDTQYFGPGTRLTVL.

The chain joins TRBV2 to TRBJ1-1; 7 bases fit TRBD1. The CDR3 is 14 residues long. V shed 5 bases, J shed 2 bases, and the junction held 5 bases outside the gene matches. Germline CDR1 reads SNHLY; CDR2 reads FYNNEI. The CDR3 region has the DNA TGTGCCAGCAGTCCGCAAGGGGGCAACACTGAAGCTTTCTTT. Translation gives CASSPQGGNTEAFF.